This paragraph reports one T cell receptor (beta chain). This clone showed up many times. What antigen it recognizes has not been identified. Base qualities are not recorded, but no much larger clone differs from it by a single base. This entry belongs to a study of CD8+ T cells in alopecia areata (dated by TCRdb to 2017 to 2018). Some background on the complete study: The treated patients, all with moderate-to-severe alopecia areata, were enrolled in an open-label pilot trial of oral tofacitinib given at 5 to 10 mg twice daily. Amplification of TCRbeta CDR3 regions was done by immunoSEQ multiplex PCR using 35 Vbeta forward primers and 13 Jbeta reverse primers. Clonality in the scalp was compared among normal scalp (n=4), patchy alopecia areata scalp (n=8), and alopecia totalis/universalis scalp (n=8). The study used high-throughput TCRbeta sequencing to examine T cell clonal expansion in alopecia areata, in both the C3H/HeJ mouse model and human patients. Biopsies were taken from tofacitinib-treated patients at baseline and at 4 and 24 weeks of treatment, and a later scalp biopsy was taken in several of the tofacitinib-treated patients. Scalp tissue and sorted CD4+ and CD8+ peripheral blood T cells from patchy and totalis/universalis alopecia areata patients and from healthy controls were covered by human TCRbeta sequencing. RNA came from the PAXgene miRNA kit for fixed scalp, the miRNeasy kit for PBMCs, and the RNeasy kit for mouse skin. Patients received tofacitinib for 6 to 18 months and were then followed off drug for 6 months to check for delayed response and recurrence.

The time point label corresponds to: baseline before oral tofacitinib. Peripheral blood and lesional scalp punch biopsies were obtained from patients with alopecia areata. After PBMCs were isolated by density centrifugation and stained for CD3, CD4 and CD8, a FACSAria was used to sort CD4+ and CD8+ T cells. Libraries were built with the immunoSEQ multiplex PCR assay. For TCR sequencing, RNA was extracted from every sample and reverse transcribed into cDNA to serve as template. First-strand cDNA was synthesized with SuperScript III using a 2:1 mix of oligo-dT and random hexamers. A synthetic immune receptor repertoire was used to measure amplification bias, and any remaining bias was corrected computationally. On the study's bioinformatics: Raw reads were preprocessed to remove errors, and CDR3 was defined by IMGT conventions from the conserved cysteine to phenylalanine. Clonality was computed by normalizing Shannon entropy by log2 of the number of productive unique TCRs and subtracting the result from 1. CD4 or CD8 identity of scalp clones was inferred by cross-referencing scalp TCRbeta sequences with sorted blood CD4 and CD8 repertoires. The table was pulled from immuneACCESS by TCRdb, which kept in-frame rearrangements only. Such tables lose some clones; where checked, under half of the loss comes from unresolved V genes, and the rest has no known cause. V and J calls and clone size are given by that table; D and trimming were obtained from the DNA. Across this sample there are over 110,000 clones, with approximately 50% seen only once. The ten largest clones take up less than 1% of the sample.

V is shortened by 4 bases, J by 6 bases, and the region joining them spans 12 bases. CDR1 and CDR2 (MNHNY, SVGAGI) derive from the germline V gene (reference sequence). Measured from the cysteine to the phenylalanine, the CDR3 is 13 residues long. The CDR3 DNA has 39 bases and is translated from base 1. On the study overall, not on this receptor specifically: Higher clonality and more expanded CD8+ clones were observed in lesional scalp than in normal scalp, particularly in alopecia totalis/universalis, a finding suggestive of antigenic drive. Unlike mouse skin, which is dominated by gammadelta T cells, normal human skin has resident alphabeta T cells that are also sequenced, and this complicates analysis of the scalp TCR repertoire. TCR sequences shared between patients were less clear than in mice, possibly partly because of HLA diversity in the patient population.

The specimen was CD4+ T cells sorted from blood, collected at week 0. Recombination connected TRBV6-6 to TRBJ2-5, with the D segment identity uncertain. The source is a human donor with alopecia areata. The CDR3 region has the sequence CASSLSDPQTQYF. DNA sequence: TGTGCCAGCAGTTTATCCGATCCTCAGACCCAGTACTTC.